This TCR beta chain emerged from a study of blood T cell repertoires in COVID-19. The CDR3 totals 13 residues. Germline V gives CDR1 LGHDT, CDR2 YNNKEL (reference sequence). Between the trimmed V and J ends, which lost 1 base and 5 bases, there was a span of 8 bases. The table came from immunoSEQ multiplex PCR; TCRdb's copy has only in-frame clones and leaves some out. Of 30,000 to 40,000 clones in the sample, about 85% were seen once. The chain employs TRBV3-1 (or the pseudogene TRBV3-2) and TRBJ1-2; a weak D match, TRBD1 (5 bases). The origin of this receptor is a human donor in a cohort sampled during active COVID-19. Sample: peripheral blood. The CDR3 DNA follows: TGTGCCAGCAGCCAAGCGGCAGGGTATGGCTACACCTTC. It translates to CASSQAAGYGYTF.